The clone carrying this T cell receptor (beta chain) has a handful of counts. With 1 base clipped from V and 8 bases from J, the junction kept 13 bases outside the gene matches. From germline, CDR1 is SEHNR and CDR2 FQNEAQ (reference sequence). This CDR3 is built from 16 residues. This sample is part of a study of blood T cell repertoires in COVID-19. In the authors' methods: Cell counts per sample came from amplifying reference gene primers. The table came from immunoSEQ multiplex PCR; TCRdb's copy has only in-frame clones and leaves some out. That table is the source of V, J and clone size, and D and trimming were worked out from the DNA. The sample lists fewer than 200,000 clones; 80% to 90% were seen once. Cohort assignment relied on participant-reported clinical history.

The V gene is TRBV7-9, the J gene TRBJ2-7; 8 bases agree with TRBD1. Sequenced sample: PBMCs or T cells enriched from blood (not recorded which). The TCR comes from a woman aged 45-65 years in a cohort exposed to, infected with or recovered from COVID-19 (not recorded which). This CDR3 reads CASSLGSVTGVFQQYF. Here the CDR3 DNA reads TGTGCCAGCAGCTTAGGTTCTGTGACAGGGGTTTTCCAGCAGTACTTC. Together with reference TRBV7-9 and TRBJ2-7, the CDR3 gives the full variable domain: DTGVSQNPRHKITKRGQNVTFRCDPISEHNRLYWYRQTLGQGPEFLTYFQNEAQLEKSRLLSDRFSAERPKGSFSTLEIQRTEQGDSAMYLCASSLGSVTGVFQQYFGPGTRLTVT.